A selection of T cell receptor beta chains follows, all from one sample in a study of T cells in Graves' hyperthyroidism and ophthalmopathy. TCRdb reanalysed the multiplex PCR reads using MiXCR and keeps one entry per CDR3 protein. The sample includes approximately 530,000 distinct CDR3 sequences, 15% to 20% of them seen just once. Specimen: blood. The receptors stem from a woman under 30 with Graves' hyperthyroidism. Both conserved end residues are part of each CDR3. Each record gives: D gene, V gene, J gene, clone size, CDR3 protein, CDR3 DNA. A D gene is named only where the DNA matches it firmly. Clone size is shown for a subset of rows, as once, few, many or a class of expanded clone.

d_call: NA; v_call: TRBV12-3/TRBV12-4; j_call: TRBJ2-5; clone_size: many; cdr3_aa: CASSRTPLPQETQYF; cdr3_nt: TGTGCCAGCAGCCGGACACCCCTGCCGCAAGAGACCCAGTACTTC
d_call: NA; v_call: TRBV4-3; j_call: TRBJ2-6; clone_size: NA; cdr3_aa: CASSISISGANVLTF; cdr3_nt: TGCGCCAGCAGCATTTCCATCTCTGGGGCCAACGTCCTGACTTTC
d_call: NA; v_call: TRBV20-1; j_call: TRBJ2-3; clone_size: NA; cdr3_aa: CSARVADTQYF; cdr3_nt: TGCAGTGCTAGAGTCGCCGATACGCAGTATTTT
d_call: TRBD2; v_call: TRBV12-3/TRBV12-4; j_call: TRBJ2-5; clone_size: few; cdr3_aa: CASSWGASGRGETQYF; cdr3_nt: TGTGCCAGCAGTTGGGGGGCTAGCGGGAGGGGCGAGACCCAGTACTTC
d_call: NA; v_call: TRBV11-2; j_call: TRBJ1-6; clone_size: NA; cdr3_aa: CASSHILEPLHF; cdr3_nt: TGTGCCAGCAGCCATATCTTGGAACCCCTCCACTTT
d_call: NA; v_call: TRBV24-1; j_call: TRBJ2-3; clone_size: many; cdr3_aa: CATSDSRYREPDTQYF; cdr3_nt: TGTGCCACCAGTGATTCCCGGTACAGGGAGCCAGATACGCAGTATTTT
d_call: TRBD1; v_call: TRBV5-6; j_call: TRBJ2-7; clone_size: few; cdr3_aa: CASTFRDSDFYEQYF; cdr3_nt: TGTGCCAGCACTTTCCGGGACAGCGACTTCTACGAGCAGTACTTC
d_call: NA; v_call: TRBV7-3; j_call: TRBJ1-1; clone_size: NA; cdr3_aa: CASSRRSDTEAFF; cdr3_nt: TGTGCCAGCAGCCGGAGGTCGGACACTGAAGCTTTCTTT
d_call: NA; v_call: TRBV12-3/TRBV12-4; j_call: TRBJ1-1; clone_size: many; cdr3_aa: CASILTGNTEAFF; cdr3_nt: TGTGCCAGCATCTTGACAGGCAACACTGAAGCTTTCTTT
d_call: NA; v_call: TRBV29-1; j_call: TRBJ2-3; clone_size: many; cdr3_aa: CSAEGDYSTDTQYF; cdr3_nt: TGCAGTGCGGAGGGGGACTACAGCACAGATACGCAGTATTTT
d_call: TRBD2; v_call: TRBV6-2/TRBV6-3; j_call: TRBJ2-2; clone_size: few; cdr3_aa: CASRNVRGGEVTGELFF; cdr3_nt: TGTGCCAGCAGGAACGTTCGGGGGGGCGAGGTTACCGGGGAGCTGTTTTTT
d_call: TRBD1; v_call: TRBV29-1; j_call: TRBJ2-1; clone_size: many; cdr3_aa: CSVVPTGDGNEQFF; cdr3_nt: TGCAGCGTTGTCCCGACAGGGGATGGGAATGAGCAGTTCTTC
d_call: NA; v_call: TRBV27; j_call: TRBJ1-4; clone_size: NA; cdr3_aa: CAGSQGIATNEKLFF; cdr3_nt: TGTGCCGGCAGCCAGGGCATAGCAACTAATGAAAAACTGTTTTTT
d_call: TRBD2; v_call: TRBV15; j_call: TRBJ2-1; clone_size: many; cdr3_aa: CATSMRAGGYNEQFF; cdr3_nt: TGTGCCACCAGCATGAGGGCGGGAGGTTACAATGAGCAGTTCTTC
d_call: TRBD2; v_call: TRBV18; j_call: TRBJ2-7; clone_size: NA; cdr3_aa: CASFTNSGTSRYEQYF; cdr3_nt: TGTGCCAGCTTCACCAACTCTGGGACTAGCAGATACGAGCAGTACTTC
d_call: NA; v_call: TRBV5-1; j_call: TRBJ1-2; clone_size: NA; cdr3_aa: CASSLASGFANYGYTF; cdr3_nt: TGCGCCAGCAGCTTGGCCTCGGGTTTTGCTAACTATGGCTACACCTTC
d_call: TRBD2; v_call: TRBV3-1; j_call: TRBJ2-2; clone_size: NA; cdr3_aa: CASSRTVLTSGGDTGELFF; cdr3_nt: TGTGCCAGCAGCCGGACAGTATTAACTAGCGGAGGAGACACCGGGGAGCTGTTTTTT
d_call: TRBD1; v_call: TRBV20-1; j_call: TRBJ1-2; clone_size: NA; cdr3_aa: CSAIRTGGMYGYTF; cdr3_nt: TGCAGTGCAATCAGGACAGGGGGGATGTATGGCTACACCTTC
d_call: NA; v_call: TRBV2; j_call: TRBJ1-4; clone_size: few; cdr3_aa: CASSVTGEKLFF; cdr3_nt: TGTGCCAGCAGTGTAACAGGGGAAAAACTGTTTTTT
d_call: NA; v_call: TRBV28; j_call: TRBJ1-3; clone_size: many; cdr3_aa: CASRGGGPGNTIYF; cdr3_nt: TGTGCCAGCAGGGGAGGGGGACCCGGAAACACCATATATTTT
d_call: NA; v_call: TRBV18; j_call: TRBJ2-7; clone_size: few; cdr3_aa: CASSAGLLYEQYF; cdr3_nt: TGTGCCAGCTCGGCGGGACTCCTCTACGAGCAGTACTTC
d_call: TRBD2; v_call: TRBV7-2; j_call: TRBJ2-3; clone_size: many; cdr3_aa: CASSLARGGGGTDTQYF; cdr3_nt: TGTGCCAGCAGCTTAGCGCGGGGGGGCGGCGGCACAGATACGCAGTATTTT
d_call: NA; v_call: TRBV10-3; j_call: TRBJ2-1; clone_size: many; cdr3_aa: CAIGIYNEQFF; cdr3_nt: TGTGCCATCGGGATCTACAATGAGCAGTTCTTC
d_call: NA; v_call: TRBV2; j_call: TRBJ2-1; clone_size: many; cdr3_aa: CASSAWDDLGNEQFF; cdr3_nt: TGTGCCAGCAGTGCCTGGGACGACCTTGGGAATGAGCAGTTCTTC
d_call: TRBD1; v_call: TRBV28; j_call: TRBJ1-5; clone_size: NA; cdr3_aa: CASSRYTGVSNQPQHF; cdr3_nt: TGTGCCAGCAGTCGGTATACAGGGGTTAGCAATCAGCCCCAGCATTTT
d_call: NA; v_call: TRBV20-1; j_call: TRBJ1-3; clone_size: NA; cdr3_aa: CSARHSGGGGRNTIYF; cdr3_nt: TGCAGTGCTAGGCATAGCGGGGGGGGAGGTAGGAACACCATATATTTT
d_call: NA; v_call: TRBV9; j_call: TRBJ1-2; clone_size: NA; cdr3_aa: CASNAQDGTYYGYTF; cdr3_nt: TGTGCCAGCAACGCGCAGGACGGAACCTACTATGGCTACACCTTC
d_call: TRBD1; v_call: TRBV6-2/TRBV6-3; j_call: TRBJ2-7; clone_size: many; cdr3_aa: CASSSVPGQGTYEQYF; cdr3_nt: TGTGCCAGCAGTTCCGTGCCGGGACAGGGAACCTACGAGCAGTACTTC
d_call: NA; v_call: TRBV7-9; j_call: TRBJ2-1; clone_size: NA; cdr3_aa: CASSLLGQRLHNEQFF; cdr3_nt: TGTGCCAGCAGCTTATTAGGACAGCGGCTTCACAATGAGCAGTTCTTC
d_call: NA; v_call: TRBV11-2; j_call: TRBJ2-7; clone_size: NA; cdr3_aa: CATRYGPSYEQYF; cdr3_nt: TGTGCCACCCGCTACGGCCCCTCCTACGAGCAGTACTTC
d_call: NA; v_call: TRBV29-1; j_call: TRBJ2-2; clone_size: few; cdr3_aa: CSAKETGELFF; cdr3_nt: TGCAGCGCTAAAGAGACCGGGGAGCTGTTTTTT
d_call: TRBD2; v_call: TRBV12-3/TRBV12-4; j_call: TRBJ2-7; clone_size: many; cdr3_aa: CASSPTSGDSYEQYF; cdr3_nt: TGTGCCAGCAGTCCGACTAGCGGGGACTCCTACGAGCAGTACTTC
d_call: TRBD2; v_call: TRBV6-5; j_call: TRBJ2-1; clone_size: NA; cdr3_aa: CASSYSLAGVTYNEQLF; cdr3_nt: TGTGCCAGCAGTTACTCATTAGCGGGAGTCACCTACAATGAGCAGCTCTTC
d_call: TRBD1; v_call: TRBV12-3/TRBV12-4; j_call: TRBJ1-1; clone_size: many; cdr3_aa: CASSFNRGGPLNTEAFF; cdr3_nt: TGTGCCAGCAGTTTTAACAGGGGGGGGCCCTTGAACACTGAAGCTTTCTTT
d_call: TRBD1; v_call: TRBV20-1; j_call: TRBJ1-5; clone_size: many; cdr3_aa: CSARDSRNQPQHF; cdr3_nt: TGCAGCGCCCGGGACAGTCGGAATCAGCCCCAGCATTTT
d_call: TRBD2; v_call: TRBV3-1; j_call: TRBJ2-7; clone_size: NA; cdr3_aa: CASSQERASGSSEQYF; cdr3_nt: TGTGCCAGCAGCCAAGAAAGGGCTAGCGGGAGTTCCGAGCAGTACTTC
d_call: NA; v_call: TRBV5-1; j_call: TRBJ1-6; clone_size: many; cdr3_aa: CASSFGVRNSPLHF; cdr3_nt: TGCGCCAGCAGCTTCGGGGTGCGGAATTCACCCCTCCACTTT
d_call: TRBD1; v_call: TRBV5-6; j_call: TRBJ1-6; clone_size: few; cdr3_aa: CASSPPRGQGSPLHF; cdr3_nt: TGTGCCAGCAGCCCTCCCAGGGGGCAGGGTTCACCCCTCCACTTT
d_call: TRBD1; v_call: TRBV5-1; j_call: TRBJ2-3; clone_size: NA; cdr3_aa: CASSPPTGGQKDTQYF; cdr3_nt: TGCGCCAGCAGCCCTCCGACAGGGGGTCAGAAGGATACGCAGTATTTT
d_call: TRBD1; v_call: TRBV11-2; j_call: TRBJ1-3; clone_size: many; cdr3_aa: CASSPQGGAGNTIYF; cdr3_nt: TGTGCCAGCAGCCCACAGGGGGGCGCTGGAAACACCATATATTTT
d_call: TRBD2; v_call: TRBV7-2; j_call: TRBJ2-1; clone_size: many; cdr3_aa: CASSLTSGGTRYNEQFF; cdr3_nt: TGTGCCAGCAGCTTAACTAGCGGGGGCACACGGTATAATGAGCAGTTCTTC
d_call: TRBD2; v_call: TRBV19; j_call: TRBJ2-1; clone_size: many; cdr3_aa: CASSILAGEHNEQFF; cdr3_nt: TGTGCCAGTAGTATTCTAGCGGGGGAACATAATGAGCAGTTCTTC
d_call: TRBD1; v_call: TRBV24-1; j_call: TRBJ2-1; clone_size: NA; cdr3_aa: CATSDSKQGSRNEQFF; cdr3_nt: TGTGCCACCAGTGATTCTAAACAGGGGTCCCGCAATGAGCAGTTCTTC
d_call: NA; v_call: TRBV6-6; j_call: TRBJ2-1; clone_size: many; cdr3_aa: CASSYRPIAYNEQFF; cdr3_nt: TGTGCCAGCAGTTACCGCCCAATAGCCTACAATGAGCAGTTCTTC
d_call: NA; v_call: TRBV7-8; j_call: TRBJ2-7; clone_size: many; cdr3_aa: CASSLNAPYRHRYLSYEQYF; cdr3_nt: TGTGCCAGCAGCTTAAACGCCCCATATAGACACAGGTACCTTTCCTACGAGCAGTACTTC
d_call: NA; v_call: TRBV27; j_call: TRBJ1-5; clone_size: few; cdr3_aa: CASRQGGSNQPQHF; cdr3_nt: TGTGCCAGCAGGCAGGGTGGGAGCAATCAGCCCCAGCATTTT
d_call: TRBD1; v_call: TRBV4-1; j_call: TRBJ1-4; clone_size: few; cdr3_aa: CASSRATGEESKLFF; cdr3_nt: TGCGCCAGCAGCCGAGCGACAGGGGAGGAATCAAAACTGTTTTTT
d_call: TRBD1; v_call: TRBV2; j_call: TRBJ1-2; clone_size: few; cdr3_aa: CASRETGSGYTF; cdr3_nt: TGTGCCAGCAGGGAGACAGGGAGTGGCTACACCTTC
d_call: NA; v_call: TRBV28; j_call: TRBJ2-7; clone_size: many; cdr3_aa: CASRSEIGLYPYEQYF; cdr3_nt: TGTGCCAGCAGAAGCGAAATAGGACTGTACCCCTACGAGCAGTACTTC